This TCR beta chain derives from a study of tumor-infiltrating lymphocytes in glioblastoma multiforme. Study-level findings and limits: T cells were not sorted into functional subsets.

Three nested ARM-PCR rounds with V-beta and C-beta primers built TCRB libraries. One entry per CDR3 protein, called by TCRdb with MiXCR from the multiplex PCR reads. The sample shows around 9,300 distinct CDR3 sequences, 74% of them seen only once. This CDR3 region has 14 residues. V was pared by 5 bases and J by 7 bases, with 18 bases between. Germline CDR1 reads SGHAT; CDR2 reads FQNNGV. Concerning this clonotype: Its target is unknown.

Sequenced sample: brain tumor tissue. This TCR was recovered from a male donor with glioblastoma. V usage is TRBV11-2 and J usage is TRBJ2-7, with D perhaps matching TRBD1 or TRBD2 (5 bases each). The CDR3 region has the DNA TGTGCCAGCAGCGACCGCGGGTCGAACAGGGAGCAGTACTTC. Its translation is CASSDRGSNREQYF.